These T cell receptor beta chains were read from a single sample in a study of regulatory T cells in long-lasting Graves disease. TCRdb independently ran MiXCR on the multiplex PCR reads; one entry per CDR3 protein. This sample yields 240,000 or so distinct CDR3 sequences, of which around 21% are seen a single time; approximately 15% belongs to the top ten. This specimen was peripheral blood mononuclear cells (PBMCs), taken at new diagnosis, from a patient treated with antithyroid drugs. These receptors all stem from a female donor with Graves disease. Both conserved end residues are part of each CDR3. Each record gives: clone size, D gene, J gene, V gene, CDR3 DNA, CDR3 protein. The D gene is left open where the match is weak. Expanded clones get a size class; other rows say once, few or many, or leave the size out.

abundance: many
d_gene: .
j_gene: TRBJ2-2
v_gene: TRBV11-3
CDR3nt: TGTGCCAGCAGCTCAGGAGGGACAATCTCACATCAGGGGGAGCTGTTTTTT
CDR3aa: CASSSGGTISHQGELFF

abundance: .
d_gene: .
j_gene: TRBJ2-1
v_gene: TRBV15
CDR3nt: TGTGCCACCAGCAGCCCGTTTGGCGGGACTTCTGAGCAGTTCTTC
CDR3aa: CATSSPFGGTSEQFF

abundance: many
d_gene: .
j_gene: TRBJ1-1
v_gene: TRBV6-1
CDR3nt: TGTGCCAGCAGGCCCAGGGCGAACACTGAAGCTTTCTTT
CDR3aa: CASRPRANTEAFF

abundance: many
d_gene: .
j_gene: TRBJ2-6
v_gene: TRBV5-1
CDR3nt: TGCGCCAGCAGCTTGTGGGGGAGCTCTGGGGCCAACGTCCTGACTTTC
CDR3aa: CASSLWGSSGANVLTF

abundance: .
d_gene: .
j_gene: TRBJ2-5
v_gene: TRBV6-2/TRBV6-3
CDR3nt: TGTGCCAGCAGTTACAGGGCAGCATATGAGACCCAGTACTTC
CDR3aa: CASSYRAAYETQYF

abundance: .
d_gene: .
j_gene: TRBJ1-2
v_gene: TRBV5-5
CDR3nt: TGTGCCAGCAGCTTTCGGGGGGAAGGAGGCTACACCTTC
CDR3aa: CASSFRGEGGYTF

abundance: many
d_gene: TRBD2
j_gene: TRBJ2-1
v_gene: TRBV5-1
CDR3nt: TGCGCCAGCAGCTTGGCACTAGCGGGAAATGAGCAGTTCTTC
CDR3aa: CASSLALAGNEQFF

abundance: few
d_gene: .
j_gene: TRBJ1-2
v_gene: TRBV4-1
CDR3nt: TGCGCCAGCAGCCAAGTCCTTAAGGGTGGCTACACCTTC
CDR3aa: CASSQVLKGGYTF

abundance: many
d_gene: TRBD2
j_gene: TRBJ2-5
v_gene: TRBV11-1
CDR3nt: TGTGCCAGCAGCCAGAAGCCGGGGGGGACCCAGTACTTC
CDR3aa: CASSQKPGGTQYF

abundance: many
d_gene: .
j_gene: TRBJ1-2
v_gene: TRBV29-1
CDR3nt: TGCAGCGTTGAAGAACGTACCCGAGGGTTAAGGGGCTATGGCTACACCTTC
CDR3aa: CSVEERTRGLRGYGYTF

abundance: many
d_gene: .
j_gene: TRBJ2-1
v_gene: TRBV5-1
CDR3nt: TGCGCCAGCAGTCCGGACAGACCTAAGCGGATCGATGAGCAGTTCTTC
CDR3aa: CASSPDRPKRIDEQFF

abundance: .
d_gene: TRBD2
j_gene: TRBJ2-1
v_gene: TRBV4-1
CDR3nt: TGCGCCAGCAGCCTCTCGGGACTAGCGGCAAACTACAATGAGCAGTTCTTC
CDR3aa: CASSLSGLAANYNEQFF

abundance: many
d_gene: TRBD1
j_gene: TRBJ1-1
v_gene: TRBV29-1
CDR3nt: TGCAGCGTGGGGACAGGGGGCAACTTAAACACTGAAGCTTTCTTT
CDR3aa: CSVGTGGNLNTEAFF

abundance: many
d_gene: TRBD2
j_gene: TRBJ2-3
v_gene: TRBV10-3
CDR3nt: TGTGCCATCGCGGCTAGCGGGGGCACAGATACGCAGTATTTT
CDR3aa: CAIAASGGTDTQYF

abundance: .
d_gene: TRBD1
j_gene: TRBJ2-5
v_gene: TRBV5-8
CDR3nt: TGTGCCAGCAGAAAAGGGGGCGGGGAGACCCAGTACTTC
CDR3aa: CASRKGGGETQYF

abundance: .
d_gene: TRBD1
j_gene: TRBJ1-5
v_gene: TRBV10-2
CDR3nt: TGCACCAGCGGGGACAGGATCGATCAGCCCCAGCATTTT
CDR3aa: CTSGDRIDQPQHF

abundance: many
d_gene: TRBD2
j_gene: TRBJ2-2
v_gene: TRBV7-2
CDR3nt: TGTGCCAGCAGTTTTAGCGGGCGGATGTTACGGACCGGGGAGCTGTTTTTT
CDR3aa: CASSFSGRMLRTGELFF

abundance: many
d_gene: TRBD2
j_gene: TRBJ2-3
v_gene: TRBV6-1
CDR3nt: TGTGCCAGCAGTCCTCCGGGGGGTTTGGATACGCAGTATTTT
CDR3aa: CASSPPGGLDTQYF

abundance: many
d_gene: TRBD1
j_gene: TRBJ2-2
v_gene: TRBV20-1
CDR3nt: TGCAGTGCTAGAGACCCAAGACAGGGGTCCGGCACCGGGGAGCTGTTTTTT
CDR3aa: CSARDPRQGSGTGELFF

abundance: many
d_gene: .
j_gene: TRBJ2-7
v_gene: TRBV28
CDR3nt: TGTGCCAGCAGTCCGGGCCGGGGTAGGGACGAGCAGTACTTC
CDR3aa: CASSPGRGRDEQYF